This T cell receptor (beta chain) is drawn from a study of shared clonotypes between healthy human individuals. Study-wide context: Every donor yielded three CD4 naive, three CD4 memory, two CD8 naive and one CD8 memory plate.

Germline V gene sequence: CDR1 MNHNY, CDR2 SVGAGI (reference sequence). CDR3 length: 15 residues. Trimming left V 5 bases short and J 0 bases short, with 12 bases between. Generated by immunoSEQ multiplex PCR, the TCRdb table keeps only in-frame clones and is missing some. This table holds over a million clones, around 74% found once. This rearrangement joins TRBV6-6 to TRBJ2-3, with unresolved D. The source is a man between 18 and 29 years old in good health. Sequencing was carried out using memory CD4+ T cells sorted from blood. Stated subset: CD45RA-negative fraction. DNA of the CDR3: TGTGCCAGCAGTGATATTCAAACTAGCACAGATACGCAGTATTTT. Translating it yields CASSDIQTSTDTQYF.